The 13 T cell receptor beta chains presented below share a single source sample, sequenced in a study of cytomegalovirus exposure and HLA in healthy donors. Primers included in the PCR were 60 Vbeta and 13 Jbeta primers. Some clones are missing from TCRdb's copy, which holds only in-frame ones; the method was immunoSEQ multiplex PCR. The sample shows fewer than 150,000 clones, over 70% of them seen only once. Material: PBMCs. The source of these receptors is a male donor in good health and CMV-seronegative.

The rearrangement uses TRBV2 and TRBJ2-5; D not certain. CDR1 and CDR2 from the germline V gene are SNHLY and FYNNEI. This CDR3 has 12 residues. The V gene lost 7 bases and the J gene lost 5 bases, with 11 bases spanning the gap. CDR3: CASIRSGETQYF. The CDR3 DNA reads TGTGCCAGCATCAGGTCTGGGGAGACCCAGTACTTC.

V gene TRBV6-6 combines with J gene TRBJ1-2; D might be TRBD1 (5 bases). This CDR3 comprises 14 residues. Deletions cut 5 bases from V and 0 bases from J, with 10 bases between. Per germline, CDR1 MNHNY and CDR2 SVGAGI (reference sequence). CDR3: CASSPSTANYGYTF. CDR3 coding DNA: TGTGCCAGCAGTCCTTCGACAGCTAACTATGGCTACACCTTC.

For the CDR3, the DNA is TGTGCCAGCAGCCAAGATTGGGCTAGCGGGAGGCTGAACACCGGGGAGCTGTTTTTT. Protein: CASSQDWASGRLNTGELFF. The chain joins TRBV14 to TRBJ2-2; 11 nucleotides line up with TRBD2. Germline CDR1 is SGHDN and CDR2 is FVKESK. The V gene end was trimmed by 0 bases and the J gene end by 1 base; junction bases not matched to a gene: 7. The CDR3 has 19 amino acids. Supplemented by reference TRBV14 and TRBJ2-2, the full variable domain reads EAGVTQFPSHSVIEKGQTVTLRCDPISGHDNLYWYRRVMGKEIKFLLHFVKESKQDESGMPNNRFLAERTGGTYSTLKVQPAELEDSGVYFCASSQDWASGRLNTGELFFGEGSRLTVL.

The chain joins TRBV5-1 to TRBJ1-2; D not certain. CDR1 SGHRS and CDR2 YFSETQ come from the germline V gene. The CDR3 runs 14 residues. The V and J ends lost 0 bases and 0 bases respectively, with 6 bases between them. The CDR3 DNA reads TGCGCCAGCAGCTTGGATGACACTAACTATGGCTACACCTTC. Translated, it gives CASSLDDTNYGYTF.

V is TRBV18 and J is TRBJ1-6, with unresolved D. This CDR3 has 17 residues. Per the germline V gene, CDR1 is KGHSH and CDR2 is LQKENI. The V end lost 0 bases, the J end lost 7 bases, and 16 bases lay between the germline ends. The CDR3 is CASSPPSDSLWNSPLHF. DNA for the CDR3: TGTGCCAGCTCACCACCCTCCGATTCCCTATGGAATTCACCCCTCCACTTT.

This chain's CDR3 is CASSVHSGGNQPQHF. The CDR3 DNA reads as TGTGCCAGCAGTGTACACTCAGGGGGCAATCAGCCCCAGCATTTT. The genes are TRBV6-5 and TRBJ1-5; possibly TRBD1 for D (6 bases). The germline V gene encodes CDR1 MNHEY and CDR2 SVGAGI. V was shortened by 5 bases and J by 2 bases, with 13 bases between the two germline ends. CDR3 length equals 15 residues.

This clone was counted once. The CDR3 reads CASSQDRGGKETQYF. In DNA, the CDR3 is TGCGCCAGCAGCCAAGATCGAGGGGGTAAAGAGACCCAGTACTTC. The gene calls are TRBV4-1 and TRBJ2-5; D may be TRBD1 (6 bases). V gave up 0 bases and J gave up 3 bases, with 11 bases separating them. Per germline, CDR1 MGHRA and CDR2 YSYEKL. This CDR3 spans 15 amino acids.

Only one count was recorded for this clone. The chain carries TRBV2 and TRBJ2-3; 8 positions agree with TRBD2. The CDR3 covers 16 residues. V trimming: 4 bases; J trimming: 3 bases; junction bases outside the gene matches: 9. The germline CDR1 and CDR2 sequences are SNHLY and FYNNEI. The CDR3 sequence is CASSAAGLGLTDTQYF. The DNA for the CDR3 is TGTGCCAGCAGTGCGGCGGGACTAGGTTTAACAGATACGCAGTATTTT.

The genes are TRBV5-1 and TRBJ2-1; the match to TRBD2 covers 9 bases. The V gene's germline CDR1 is SGHRS and CDR2 YFSETQ. The CDR3 totals 15 residues. With 5 bases clipped from V and 7 bases from J, the junction kept 10 bases outside the gene matches. The CDR3 loop reads CASRAFGTSINEQFF. The CDR3 nucleotides are TGCGCCAGCAGGGCATTCGGGACTAGCATTAATGAGCAGTTCTTC.

This sequence joins TRBV18 and TRBJ2-7; 13 bases are a match to TRBD2. V lost 4 bases, J lost 5 bases, and 14 bases stayed unmatched. The CDR3 spans 18 residues. Per the germline V gene, CDR1 is KGHSH and CDR2 is LQKENI. The CDR3 spells CASSRPGLAGVAINEQYF. CDR3 sequence (DNA): TGTGCCAGCTCACGACCCGGACTAGCGGGAGTAGCCATCAACGAGCAGTACTTC. Full variable domain (remainder filled in from reference TRBV18 and TRBJ2-7): NAGVMQNPRHLVRRRGQEARLRCSPMKGHSHVYWYRQLPEEGLKFMVYLQKENIIDESGMPKERFSAEFPKEGPSILRIQQVVRGDSAAYFCASSRPGLAGVAINEQYFGPGTRLTVT.

The rearrangement joins TRBV15 to TRBJ1-6; D is undetermined. Germline CDR1 LNHNV, CDR2 YYDKDF (reference sequence). The length of the CDR3 is 15 residues. The V and J ends lost 7 bases and 7 bases respectively, with 17 bases between them. DNA of the CDR3: TGTGCCACCAAGGATCCCGAAGACTACAATTCACCCCTCCACTTT. Protein: CATKDPEDYNSPLHF.

As concerns this clone: Sequence at one end of the junction differs from germline and may be a read error. CDR3 in amino acids: CAIRDHNPGQGDYGYTF. The DNA of the CDR3 is TGTGCCATCCGTGACCATAATCCGGGACAGGGTGACTATGGCTACACCTTC. The chain recombines TRBV10-3 with TRBJ1-2, with 9 bases fitting TRBD1. The V gene's germline CDR1 is ENHRY and CDR2 SYGVKD. The CDR3 covers 17 residues.

About this clone itself: One end of the junction fails to match germline, which may point to a read error. The CDR3 region is CASSLASYTEAFF. The CDR3 nucleotides read TGTGCCAGCAGCCTAGCCTCGTACACTGAAGCTTTCTTT. The gene calls are TRBV11-1 and TRBJ1-1; D gene unclear. Germline CDR1 reads SGHAT; CDR2 reads FQDESV (reference sequence). The CDR3 contains 13 residues.